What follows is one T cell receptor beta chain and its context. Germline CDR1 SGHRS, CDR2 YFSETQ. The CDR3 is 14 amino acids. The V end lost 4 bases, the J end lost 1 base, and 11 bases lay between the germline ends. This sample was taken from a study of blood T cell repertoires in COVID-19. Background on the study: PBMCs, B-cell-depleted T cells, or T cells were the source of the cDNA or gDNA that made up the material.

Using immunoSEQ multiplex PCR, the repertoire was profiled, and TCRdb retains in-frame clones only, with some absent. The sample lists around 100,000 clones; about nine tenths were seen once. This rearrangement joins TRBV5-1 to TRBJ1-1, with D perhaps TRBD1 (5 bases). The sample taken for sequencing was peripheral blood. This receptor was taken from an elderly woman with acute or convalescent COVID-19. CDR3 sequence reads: CASSPRQTNTEAFF. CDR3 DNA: TGCGCCAGCAGCCCAAGACAGACGAACACTGAAGCTTTCTTT.